Following are 21 T cell receptor beta chains from one sample sequenced in a study of blood T cell repertoires in COVID-19. This table comes from immunoSEQ multiplex PCR, and its TCRdb copy is limited to in-frame clones, with some not included. The sample records fewer than 200,000 clones, 82% being singletons. The sample taken for sequencing was peripheral blood. These receptors were obtained from a woman aged 40 to 49 with COVID-19, enrolled during active disease.

This clone was detected ten times or more. The chain is built from TRBV7-9 and TRBJ2-3; no clear D gene. CDR3 length: 12 amino acids. V lost 5 bases and J 4 bases, leaving 7 bases between the germline ends. Germline V lookup: CDR1 SEHNR, CDR2 FQNEAQ (reference sequence). In nucleotides, the CDR3 is TGTGCCAGCAGCCGGGTGTCAGATACGCAGTATTTT. As protein: CASSRVSDTQYF.

At least ten counts were recorded for this clone. The chain couples TRBV7-8 to TRBJ1-2, with D possibly being TRBD1 (6 bases). The CDR3 length is 15 residues. Germline CDR1 and CDR2: SGHVS and FQNEAQ. Trimming removed 5 bases at V and 3 bases at J, with 16 bases between. CDR3 DNA sequence: TGTGCCAGCAGCCACTTCGACAGGCAGGACTATGGCTACACCTTC. Its translation is CASSHFDRQDYGYTF.

The genes are TRBV5-1 and TRBJ2-3; 8 bases fit TRBD1. Germline V gene sequence: CDR1 SGHRS, CDR2 YFSETQ. The V and J ends lost 3 bases and 5 bases, in that order; junction bases with no gene match: 5. The CDR3 has 14 amino acids. CDR3 sequence: CASSSRGPVDTQYF. DNA for the CDR3: TGCGCCAGCAGCTCCAGGGGGCCGGTAGATACGCAGTATTTT.

The chain links TRBV3-1 (or the pseudogene TRBV3-2) to TRBJ1-1; 8 bases line up with TRBD1. Germline CDR1 LGHDT, CDR2 YNNKEL (reference sequence). The CDR3 extends over 13 amino acids. V was clipped by 5 bases and J by 5 bases; unmatched bases: 4. CDR3 sequence reads: CASSWTGRTEAFF. The CDR3 nucleotides read TGTGCCAGCAGCTGGACAGGGAGAACTGAAGCTTTCTTT.

The chain combines TRBV18 with TRBJ2-5; D possibly corresponds to TRBD1 (6 bases). V shed 0 bases and J shed 1 base, with 9 bases lying between them. Germline V gene data show CDR1 as KGHSH and CDR2 as LQKENI. There are 15 residues in the CDR3. This chain's CDR3 is CASSPPGQPQETQYF. In DNA form, the CDR3 reads TGTGCCAGCTCACCACCGGGACAACCCCAAGAGACCCAGTACTTC.

The J gene is TRBJ1-1, the V gene TRBV30, with D perhaps matching TRBD1 (6 bases). Trimming cost V 2 bases and J 2 bases, with 12 bases left between them. The CDR3 spans 14 residues. Germline lookup yields CDR1 GTSNPN and CDR2 SVGIG (reference sequence). The CDR3, as DNA: TGTGCCTGGAGTCGCACAGGGCTCAACACTGAAGCTTTCTTT. This translates into CAWSRTGLNTEAFF.

V and J are TRBV19 and TRBJ1-5; tentatively, D is TRBD1 (6 bases). CDR3 length equals 18 residues. Germline V lookup: CDR1 LNHDA, CDR2 SQIVND (reference sequence). V was clipped by 3 bases and J by 2 bases, with 20 bases between them. Written as DNA, the CDR3 is TGTGCCAGTAGTATCGTTCGGGCAGGGGCGGGTGGCAATCAGCCCCAGCATTTT. Amino acids: CASSIVRAGAGGNQPQHF.

This clone occurred once. For the CDR3, the DNA is TGTGCCACCAGCGGGAGCTCGGGCACCGGGGAGCTGTTTTTT. It codes for CATSGSSGTGELFF. The V gene is TRBV15, the J gene TRBJ2-2; TRBD2 is a possible D gene (5 bases). CDR3 length: 14 amino acids. Germline V gene data show CDR1 as LNHNV and CDR2 as YYDKDF (reference sequence). Trimming shortened V by 5 bases and J by 4 bases, and 11 bases separated the two germline ends.

This sequence joins TRBV5-1 and TRBJ2-3; 8 bases line up with TRBD2. This CDR3 comprises 17 residues. Germline CDR1 and CDR2: SGHRS and YFSETQ. Trimming took 4 bases from V and 5 from J; bases not matched to a gene: 15. CDR3 DNA sequence: TGCGCCAGCAGCCGCCCCTTTAGCGGGACGGGGCAAGATACGCAGTATTTT. It translates to CASSRPFSGTGQDTQYF.

The V gene is TRBV6-5, the J gene TRBJ2-1; 14 positions match TRBD2. The CDR3 consists of 15 residues. V lost 7 bases, J lost 8 bases, and 7 bases stayed unmatched. Germline V CDR1 and CDR2: MNHEY, SVGAGI. DNA for the CDR3: TGTGCCAGCACCAAGACTAGCGGGGGGGCCGATGAGCAGTTCTTC. It codes for CASTKTSGGADEQFF.

V is TRBV9 and J is TRBJ1-2; D ambiguous. Germline V gene data show CDR1 as SGDLS and CDR2 as YYNGEE. The CDR3 contains 15 residues. Trimming pared 4 bases from V and 5 bases from J, leaving 18 bases between. The CDR3 spells CASSNNPSVGYGYTF. The CDR3, as DNA: TGTGCCAGCAGCAACAACCCGTCAGTCGGGTATGGCTACACCTTC.

This clone turned up a few times. This chain connects TRBV29-1 to TRBJ1-5; D gene uncertain. The length of the CDR3 is 16 residues. Trimming took off 3 bases at V and 2 bases at J, with 17 bases between the two ends. Germline CDR1 SQVTM, CDR2 ANQGSEA. This CDR3 is CSVDPIIVDGNQPQHF. The CDR3 nucleotides are TGCAGCGTTGACCCCATAATAGTAGATGGCAATCAGCCCCAGCATTTT.

The chain combines TRBV27 with TRBJ1-5, with 10 nucleotides matching TRBD1. Germline V CDR1 and CDR2: MNHEY, SMNVEV (reference sequence). V trimming: 3 bases; J trimming: 4 bases; junction bases outside the gene matches: 6. The CDR3 runs 16 residues. CDR3 in amino acids: CASSLGTGVGNQPQHF. For the CDR3, the DNA is TGTGCCAGCAGTTTGGGGACAGGGGTTGGGAATCAGCCCCAGCATTTT.

The CDR3 loop is CASSPQGYNSPLHF. The DNA of the CDR3 is TGTGCCAGCTCACCTCAGGGGTATAATTCACCCCTCCACTTT. This chain uses TRBV18 with TRBJ1-6, with D maybe TRBD1 (6 bases). Trimming cost V 3 bases and J 4 bases, with 7 bases left between them. This CDR3 has 14 residues. Germline assignment: CDR1 KGHSH and CDR2 LQKENI.

The CDR3 nucleotides read TGTGCCAGTAGTATCGTAGCGGGGGGGCTGAATGAGCAGTTCTTC. It is translated as CASSIVAGGLNEQFF. The J gene is TRBJ2-1, the V gene TRBV19; 11 positions agree with TRBD2. CDR1 and CDR2 from the germline V gene are LNHDA and SQIVND (reference sequence). This CDR3 has 15 residues. J gave up 7 bases and V 3 bases, and 5 bases lay outside the gene matches.

The chain carries TRBV18 and TRBJ2-3, with D possibly TRBD2 on 6 matching bases. From germline, CDR1 is KGHSH and CDR2 LQKENI. Between the trimmed V and J ends, which lost 4 bases and 4 bases, there was a span of 6 bases. This CDR3 is 12 amino acids long. The CDR3 spells CASSRDSDTQYF. The CDR3 region has the DNA TGTGCCAGCTCACGGGACTCAGATACGCAGTATTTT. The whole variable domain, remainder taken from reference TRBV18 and TRBJ2-3, is NAGVMQNPRHLVRRRGQEARLRCSPMKGHSHVYWYRQLPEEGLKFMVYLQKENIIDESGMPKERFSAEFPKEGPSILRIQQVVRGDSAAYFCASSRDSDTQYFGPGTRLTVL.

The rearrangement links TRBV7-2 to TRBJ2-2, with D maybe TRBD1 (6 bases). The V end was cut by 5 bases, the J end by 7 bases, with 23 bases between. The V gene's germline CDR1 is SGHTA and CDR2 FQGNSA. The CDR3 has 17 residues. CDR3 residues: CASSATRGWGLGGELFF. CDR3 DNA: TGTGCCAGCAGCGCAACAAGGGGGTGGGGGTTAGGCGGGGAGCTGTTTTTT.

The chain carries TRBV5-6 and TRBJ2-1; D is uncertain. V was clipped by 0 bases and J by 5 bases, with 9 bases between them. Germline V gene sequence: CDR1 SGHDT, CDR2 YYEEEE. This CDR3 comprises 14 residues. The DNA of the CDR3 is TGTGCCAGCAGCTTGGATACTACCAACAATGAGCAGTTCTTC. It yields the protein CASSLDTTNNEQFF. The full variable domain, with the rest looked up from reference TRBV5-6 and TRBJ2-1, is DAGVTQSPTHLIKTRGQQVTLRCSPKSGHDTVSWYQQALGQGPQFIFQYYEEEERQRGNFPDRFSGHQFPNYSSELNVNALLLGDSALYLCASSLDTTNNEQFFGPGTRLTVL.

The chain carries TRBV29-1 and TRBJ2-1; D possibly corresponds to TRBD2 (5 bases). The germline V gene has CDR1 SQVTM and CDR2 ANQGSEA. The V end was cut by 2 bases, the J end by 0 bases, with 11 bases between. The CDR3 length is 15 residues. CDR3 nucleotides: TGCAGCGTTGAACTAGCTGCGAGCTCCTACAATGAGCAGTTCTTC. It yields the protein CSVELAASSYNEQFF.

The J gene is TRBJ2-7, the V gene TRBV13; 10 nucleotides agree with TRBD2. The germline CDR1 and CDR2 sequences are PRHDT and FYEKMQ (reference sequence). This CDR3 is built from 15 residues. Trimming removed 5 bases from V and 2 bases from J; junction bases left unmatched: 6. The CDR3 nucleotides read TGTGCCAGCAGCCGGACTAGCGGAGGACCCTACGAGCAGTACTTC. This codes for CASSRTSGGPYEQYF.

The chain has TRBV6-5 and TRBJ2-7; a possible D gene is TRBD2 (6 bases). V lost 10 bases to trimming and J lost 2 bases, with 21 bases between them. Germline assignment: CDR1 MNHEY and CDR2 SVGAGI. The CDR3 loop spans 15 amino acids. The CDR3 is CATHPGEERTYEQYV. The CDR3 nucleotides are TGTGCCACGCACCCGGGGGAAGAGAGAACCTACGAGCAGTACGTC.